This TCR beta chain was observed in a study of blood T cell repertoires in COVID-19. Clones were read by immunoSEQ multiplex PCR, and TCRdb kept only the in-frame ones, dropping some. The table has under 35,000 clones, approximately 80% seen once. Germline CDR1 and CDR2: MDHEN and SYDVKM. The CDR3 is 16 amino acids. V was pared by 6 bases and J by 4 bases, with 9 bases of the junction left unmatched. The chain recombines TRBV28 with TRBJ2-2, with TRBD1 matching over 9 bases. Sequencing was done on a sample of peripheral blood. The TCR originated in a man between 70 and 80 years old with active COVID-19. This CDR3 reads CASSPWTGDSTGELFF. For the CDR3, the DNA is TGTGCCAGCAGCCCTTGGACAGGGGACTCCACCGGGGAGCTGTTTTTT.